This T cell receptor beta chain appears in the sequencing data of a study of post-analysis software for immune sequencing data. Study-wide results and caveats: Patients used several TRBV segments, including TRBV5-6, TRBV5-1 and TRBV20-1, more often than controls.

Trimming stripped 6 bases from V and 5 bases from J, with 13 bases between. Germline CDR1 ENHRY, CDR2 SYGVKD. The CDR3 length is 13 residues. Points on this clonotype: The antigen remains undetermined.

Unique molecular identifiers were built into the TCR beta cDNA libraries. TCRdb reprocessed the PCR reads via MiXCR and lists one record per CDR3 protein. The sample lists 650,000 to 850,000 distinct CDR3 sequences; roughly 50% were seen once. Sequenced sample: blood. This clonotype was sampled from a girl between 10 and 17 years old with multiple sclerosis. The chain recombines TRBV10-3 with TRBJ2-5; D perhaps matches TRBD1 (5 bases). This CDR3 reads CAISAINRETQYF. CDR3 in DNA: TGTGCCATCAGCGCCATAAACAGGGAGACCCAGTACTTC.